This T cell receptor beta chain was found in a study of blood T cell repertoires in COVID-19. About the study: Some COVID-19 samples were acute and others convalescent; all came from the United States, Italy and Spain.

Authors' analysis steps: How many nucleated cells were present was estimated from reference gene primer amplification. Clones were sequenced by immunoSEQ multiplex PCR, and TCRdb holds only the in-frame ones, with some missing. V and J calls plus clone size are reproduced from that table; the DNA served to infer D and trimming. The repertoire consists of approximately 190,000 clones, with 82% occurring once and the leading ten covering about 7.8%. It was during active infection that Seattle patients were enrolled and then longitudinally followed. V lost 5 bases and J lost 7, with 14 bases in between. CDR1 and CDR2 (germline): SGHAT, FQNNGV. The CDR3 consists of 14 residues.

The chain uses TRBV11-2 and TRBJ1-4; possible D gene TRBD1, 6 bases. Sequencing was done on a sample of peripheral blood. This clonotype originated in a woman in her sixties or seventies with COVID-19, enrolled during active disease. CDR3 bases: TGTGCCAGCAGCCCAACAGGGTTGGGTGAAAAACTGTTTTTT. Its protein is CASSPTGLGEKLFF.